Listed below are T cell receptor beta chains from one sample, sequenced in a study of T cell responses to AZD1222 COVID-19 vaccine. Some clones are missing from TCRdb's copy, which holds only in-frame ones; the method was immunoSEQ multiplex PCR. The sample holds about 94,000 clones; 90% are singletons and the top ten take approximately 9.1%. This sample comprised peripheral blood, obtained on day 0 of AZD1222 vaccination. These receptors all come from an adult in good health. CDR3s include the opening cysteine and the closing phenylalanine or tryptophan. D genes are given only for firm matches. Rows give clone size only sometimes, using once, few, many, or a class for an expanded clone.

cdr3_aa: CASSRVTDTQYF
cdr3_nt: TGTGCCAGCAGTCGGGTCACAGATACGCAGTATTTT
clone_size: .
d_call: .
j_call: TRBJ2-3
v_call: TRBV12-3/TRBV12-4
cdr3_length: 12

cdr3_aa: CASSQISAGELFF
cdr3_nt: TGTGCCAGCAGCCAAATCTCGGCCGGGGAGCTGTTTTTT
clone_size: .
d_call: .
j_call: TRBJ2-2
v_call: TRBV3-1/TRBV3-2
cdr3_length: 13

cdr3_aa: CASSYPQTGTEAYEQYF
cdr3_nt: TGTGCCAGCAGTTACCCACAGACCGGGACAGAAGCCTACGAGCAGTACTTC
clone_size: .
d_call: TRBD1
j_call: TRBJ2-7
v_call: TRBV6-2/TRBV6-3
cdr3_length: 17

cdr3_aa: CASSLGGTKWDTQYF
cdr3_nt: TGTGCCAGCAGCTTAGGGGGGACGAAATGGGATACGCAGTATTTT
clone_size: .
d_call: .
j_call: TRBJ2-3
v_call: TRBV7-2
cdr3_length: 15

cdr3_aa: CASSPLRTGLDGYTF
cdr3_nt: TGTGCCAGCTCACCATTAAGGACAGGGCTAGATGGCTACACCTTC
clone_size: .
d_call: TRBD1
j_call: TRBJ1-2
v_call: TRBV18
cdr3_length: 15

cdr3_aa: CATGRRGVQETQYF
cdr3_nt: TGTGCCACTGGGCGGCGGGGGGTCCAAGAGACCCAGTACTTC
clone_size: .
d_call: TRBD2
j_call: TRBJ2-5
v_call: TRBV11-2
cdr3_length: 14

cdr3_aa: CASSVGHQPSSGNTIYF
cdr3_nt: TGTGCCAGCAGCGTAGGACACCAACCATCCTCTGGAAACACCATATATTTT
clone_size: .
d_call: .
j_call: TRBJ1-3
v_call: TRBV9
cdr3_length: 17

cdr3_aa: CASSATTSYEQYF
cdr3_nt: TGTGCCAGTAGTGCTACTACTAGTTACGAGCAGTACTTC
clone_size: .
d_call: .
j_call: TRBJ2-7
v_call: TRBV19
cdr3_length: 13

cdr3_aa: CASREMTGVNEKLFF
cdr3_nt: TGTGCCAGCAGAGAAATGACAGGGGTTAATGAAAAACTGTTTTTT
clone_size: .
d_call: TRBD1
j_call: TRBJ1-4
v_call: TRBV27
cdr3_length: 15

cdr3_aa: CASSLEVPSGEKLFF
cdr3_nt: TGCGCCAGCAGCTTGGAGGTACCCAGTGGGGAAAAACTGTTTTTT
clone_size: .
d_call: .
j_call: TRBJ1-4
v_call: TRBV5-1
cdr3_length: 15

cdr3_aa: CASSPRGGILSYEQYF
cdr3_nt: TGTGCCAGCAGTCCCCGGGGCGGGATCCTATCCTACGAGCAGTACTTC
clone_size: once
d_call: .
j_call: TRBJ2-7
v_call: TRBV27
cdr3_length: 16

cdr3_aa: CASSPPDYEQYF
cdr3_nt: TGTGCCAGCAGTCCCCCCGACTACGAGCAGTACTTC
clone_size: medium-sized
d_call: .
j_call: TRBJ2-7
v_call: TRBV12-3/TRBV12-4
cdr3_length: 12

cdr3_aa: CASSFARGEAFF
cdr3_nt: TGTGCCAGCAGCTTCGCTCGGGGGGAAGCTTTCTTT
clone_size: .
d_call: .
j_call: TRBJ1-1
v_call: TRBV7-9
cdr3_length: 12

cdr3_aa: CASSNAGQDLEAFF
cdr3_nt: TGTGCCAGCAGTAACGCCGGACAGGATCTTGAAGCTTTCTTT
clone_size: .
d_call: TRBD1
j_call: TRBJ1-1
v_call: TRBV27
cdr3_length: 14

cdr3_aa: CASSILGGAYEQYF
cdr3_nt: TGTGCCAGCAGTATACTAGGGGGTGCCTACGAGCAGTACTTC
clone_size: .
d_call: .
j_call: TRBJ2-7
v_call: TRBV27
cdr3_length: 14

cdr3_aa: CAISDIQGGKYEQYF
cdr3_nt: TGTGCCATCAGTGACATACAGGGGGGAAAGTACGAGCAGTACTTC
clone_size: .
d_call: TRBD1
j_call: TRBJ2-7
v_call: TRBV10-3
cdr3_length: 15

cdr3_aa: CASSLSPGKTYEQYF
cdr3_nt: TGCGCCAGCAGCTTGTCGCCAGGGAAGACCTACGAGCAGTACTTC
clone_size: .
d_call: .
j_call: TRBJ2-7
v_call: TRBV5-1
cdr3_length: 15

cdr3_aa: CASSQSRGGEAFF
cdr3_nt: TGCGCCAGCAGCCAATCACGAGGGGGGGAAGCTTTCTTT
clone_size: .
d_call: .
j_call: TRBJ1-1
v_call: TRBV4-3
cdr3_length: 13

cdr3_aa: CASSKLAGGQETQYF
cdr3_nt: TGTGCCAGCAGTAAACTAGCGGGGGGCCAAGAGACCCAGTACTTC
clone_size: .
d_call: TRBD2
j_call: TRBJ2-5
v_call: TRBV6-4
cdr3_length: 15

cdr3_aa: CASSLILAPPNEQFF
cdr3_nt: TGTGCCAGCAGCTTAATACTAGCTCCTCCAAATGAGCAGTTCTTC
clone_size: .
d_call: .
j_call: TRBJ2-1
v_call: TRBV7-3
cdr3_length: 15

cdr3_aa: CASSQGQGHTEAFF
cdr3_nt: TGTGCCAGCAGCCAAGGACAGGGTCACACTGAAGCTTTCTTT
clone_size: .
d_call: TRBD1
j_call: TRBJ1-1
v_call: TRBV7-9
cdr3_length: 14

cdr3_aa: CASSPRLAGGPDTQYF
cdr3_nt: TGTGCCAGCAGCCCACGACTAGCGGGGGGGCCAGATACGCAGTATTTT
clone_size: .
d_call: TRBD2
j_call: TRBJ2-3
v_call: TRBV6-2/TRBV6-3
cdr3_length: 16

cdr3_aa: CASSRQGKVLPQHF
cdr3_nt: TGTGCCAGTAGTAGACAGGGAAAAGTTTTGCCCCAGCATTTT
clone_size: .
d_call: TRBD1
j_call: TRBJ1-5
v_call: TRBV19
cdr3_length: 14

cdr3_aa: CASSSQFQAGETQYF
cdr3_nt: TGTGCCAGCTCGTCTCAGTTCCAGGCCGGAGAGACCCAGTACTTC
clone_size: .
d_call: .
j_call: TRBJ2-5
v_call: TRBV18
cdr3_length: 15

cdr3_aa: CASSLSGGLRGPYEQYF
cdr3_nt: TGTGCCAGCAGCTTGTCTGGCGGGCTACGTGGTCCCTACGAGCAGTACTTC
clone_size: .
d_call: .
j_call: TRBJ2-7
v_call: TRBV5-4
cdr3_length: 17

cdr3_aa: CASSLLGVGNTDTQYF
cdr3_nt: TGTGCCAGCAGCTTATTGGGTGTAGGAAACACAGATACGCAGTATTTT
clone_size: .
d_call: .
j_call: TRBJ2-3
v_call: TRBV7-3
cdr3_length: 16

cdr3_aa: CASSDSPGLAGAGTDTQYF
cdr3_nt: TGTGCCAGCAGTGACTCCCCGGGACTAGCGGGGGCCGGAACAGATACGCAGTATTTT
clone_size: .
d_call: TRBD2
j_call: TRBJ2-3
v_call: TRBV6-4
cdr3_length: 19

cdr3_aa: CAWSGQGGPYEQYF
cdr3_nt: TGTGCCTGGAGTGGGCAGGGGGGCCCCTACGAGCAGTACTTC
clone_size: .
d_call: .
j_call: TRBJ2-7
v_call: TRBV30
cdr3_length: 14

cdr3_aa: CASSRRAAGVIDTQYF
cdr3_nt: TGCGCCAGCAGTCGACGGGCCGCAGGGGTTATAGATACGCAGTATTTT
clone_size: .
d_call: .
j_call: TRBJ2-3
v_call: TRBV4-3
cdr3_length: 16

cdr3_aa: CASSYVKGSSYNEQFF
cdr3_nt: TGTGCCAGCAGTTACGTGAAGGGGTCATCCTACAATGAGCAGTTCTTC
clone_size: .
d_call: .
j_call: TRBJ2-1
v_call: TRBV6-5
cdr3_length: 16

cdr3_aa: CASSATSGGAANTGELFF
cdr3_nt: TGTGCCAGCAGCGCCACTAGCGGGGGGGCCGCGAACACCGGGGAGCTGTTTTTT
clone_size: .
d_call: TRBD2
j_call: TRBJ2-2
v_call: TRBV9
cdr3_length: 18

cdr3_aa: CASSAKNTIYF
cdr3_nt: TGTGCCAGCAGTGCTAAAAACACCATATATTTT
clone_size: .
d_call: .
j_call: TRBJ1-3
v_call: TRBV2
cdr3_length: 11

cdr3_aa: CASSLAGGLDGYTF
cdr3_nt: TGCGCCAGCAGCTTGGCAGGGGGGCTGGATGGCTACACCTTC
clone_size: .
d_call: TRBD1
j_call: TRBJ1-2
v_call: TRBV5-1
cdr3_length: 14

cdr3_aa: CASSQGGGRGYGYTF
cdr3_nt: TGTGCCAGCAGCCAGGGAGGGGGACGGGGCTATGGCTACACCTTC
clone_size: .
d_call: .
j_call: TRBJ1-2
v_call: TRBV7-6
cdr3_length: 15

cdr3_aa: CASSVGLAGGDQETQYF
cdr3_nt: TGTGCCAGCAGCGTAGGGCTAGCGGGGGGTGACCAAGAGACCCAGTACTTC
clone_size: once
d_call: TRBD2
j_call: TRBJ2-5
v_call: TRBV9
cdr3_length: 17

cdr3_aa: CASSYPGQGAYEQYF
cdr3_nt: TGTGCCAGCAGTTACCCCGGACAGGGGGCCTACGAGCAGTACTTC
clone_size: .
d_call: TRBD1
j_call: TRBJ2-7
v_call: TRBV6-6
cdr3_length: 15